Each of the 21 T cell receptor beta chains below was sequenced from the same sample in a study of CD8 T cells in ankylosing spondylitis. These receptors are not linked to any known antigen. The study, taken as a whole, reports: Ankylosing spondylitis blood appeared to carry a characteristic TCR beta motif of roughly 8 highly homologous variants.

A single record per CDR3 protein comes from TCRdb applying MiXCR to the 5' RACE reads. The data contain 650,000 to 800,000 distinct CDR3 sequences, around 17% of them singletons. The sequenced sample was blood, either unsorted or a sorted T cell fraction (not recorded which). The receptors here all came from a male donor with ankylosing spondylitis.

The chain employs TRBV5-1 and TRBJ1-2; 9 nucleotides align to TRBD1. There are 16 residues in the CDR3. After removal of 1 base from V and 4 bases from J, the junction contained 8 bases not matched to a gene. Germline values: CDR1 SGHRS, CDR2 YFSETQ. The CDR3 DNA sequence: TGCGCCAGCAGCTTGCCCGCCGAGGGACAGGGCTATGGCTACACCTTC. This encodes CASSLPAEGQGYGYTF.

This sequence joins TRBV7-9 and TRBJ1-2; D may be TRBD1 (6 bases). CDR1 SEHNR and CDR2 FQNEAQ come from the germline V gene (reference sequence). Trimming left V 5 bases short and J 4 bases short, with 11 bases between. The CDR3 is made up of 13 amino acids. CDR3 nucleotide sequence: TGTGCCAGCAGCCCCAGGGGCCTCTATGGCTACACCTTC. It specifies CASSPRGLYGYTF.

The rearrangement joins TRBV6-5 to TRBJ2-1; the D gene is possibly TRBD2 (6 bases). The CDR3 loop spans 16 amino acids. In germline, CDR1 is MNHEY, CDR2 SVGAGI. V was shortened by 0 bases and J by 4 bases, with 13 bases between the two germline ends. The DNA of the CDR3 is TGTGCCAGCAGTTACTCGTTCGGGAGTAGGTACAATGAGCAGTTCTTC. Translating gives CASSYSFGSRYNEQFF.

This clonotype was seen ten or more times. The gene calls are TRBV3-1 and TRBJ2-3; D tentatively fits TRBD1 or TRBD2 (5 bases each). The CDR3 runs to 14 residues. CDR1 is LGHDT, CDR2 YNNKEL, per germline (reference sequence). V shed 1 base and J shed 15 bases, with 20 bases lying between them. As DNA, the CDR3 is TGTGCCAGCAGCCAAGTAGTCCGGGGACCTCAGGTCTATTTT. Translation: CASSQVVRGPQVYF.

This clonotype was observed many times. A junction boundary mismatches the germline segment, possibly from a read error. The CDR3: CASSPDGGYNEQFF. CDR3 DNA: TGTGCCAGCAGCCCGGACGGGGGATACAATGAGCAGTTCTTC. V gene TRBV5-1 combines with J gene TRBJ2-1; TRBD2 might be the D (6 bases). This CDR3 is 14 amino acids long. The germline V gene encodes CDR1 SGHRS and CDR2 YFSETQ. The variable domain in full, with the rest retrieved from reference TRBV5-1 and TRBJ2-1, is KAGVTQTPRYLIKTRGQQVTLSCSPISGHRSVSWYQQTPGQGLQFLFEYFSETQRNKGNFPGRFSGRQFSNSRSEMNVSTLELGDSALYLCASSPDGGYNEQFFGPGTRLTVL.

This chain links TRBV25-1 with TRBJ2-7; 9 bases agree with TRBD2. The CDR3 sequence is 15 residues long. V lost 3 bases, J lost 4 bases, and 7 bases stayed unmatched. CDR1 is MGHDK and CDR2 is SYGVNS in the germline V gene. For the CDR3, the DNA is TGTGCCAGCAGTGAGTCCGGACTAGCGCTATACGAGCAGTACTTC. Amino acids: CASSESGLALYEQYF.

This clonotype was seen a few times. The CDR3 nucleotides are TGTGCCAGCAGCTTCCAACAGTGGGGCGGAGAGACCCAGTACTTC. Amino acid sequence: CASSFQQWGGETQYF. The chain recombines TRBV7-9 with TRBJ2-5; TRBD1 is a possible D gene (5 bases). Germline V gene sequence: CDR1 SEHNR, CDR2 FQNEAQ (reference sequence). V dropped 3 bases and J dropped 4 bases, with 15 bases sitting between them. CDR3 length equals 15 residues.

The CDR3 region is CASSEPGGTGPGYTF. The CDR3 nucleotides read TGTGCCAGCAGTGAACCGGGGGGGACGGGGCCAGGCTACACCTTC. The V gene is TRBV25-1, the J gene TRBJ1-2; D perhaps matches TRBD1 (5 bases). Germline V gives CDR1 MGHDK, CDR2 SYGVNS. This CDR3 is 15 amino acids long. V lost 2 bases and J lost 8, with 18 bases in between.

The chain joins TRBV20-1 to TRBJ1-3; 8 positions match TRBD1. Trimming took 6 bases from V and 3 from J; bases not matched to a gene: 4. Germline CDR1 and CDR2: DFQATT and SNEGSKA (reference sequence). This CDR3 region has 13 residues. Written as DNA, the CDR3 is TGCAGTGCCCAGGGGGCAAGTGGAAACACCATATATTTT. This translates into CSAQGASGNTIYF.

This chain's CDR3 is CASSLVMTGRRVGVRTQYF. CDR3 nucleotide sequence: TGTGCCAGCAGCTTAGTTATGACAGGACGGAGGGTTGGCGTAAGGACCCAGTACTTC. This chain joins TRBV11-2 and TRBJ2-5; D possibly matches TRBD1 or TRBD2 (6 bases each). V lost 1 base, J lost 7 bases, and 28 bases lay in between. The CDR3 contains 19 residues. Germline V gene data show CDR1 as SGHAT and CDR2 as FQNNGV.

The chain couples TRBV6-2 or TRBV6-3 to TRBJ2-1, with D hard to call. The CDR3 has 15 amino acids. Germline values: CDR1 MNHEY, CDR2 SVGEGT. V dropped 4 bases and J dropped 6 bases, with 16 bases sitting between them. The CDR3 loop reads CASSLARPVLNEQFF. The CDR3 DNA reads TGTGCCAGCAGTTTAGCCCGCCCTGTCCTCAATGAGCAGTTCTTC.

In its sample, this clonotype was seen many times. The chain couples TRBV12-3 or TRBV12-4 to TRBJ2-3, with a tentative D call TRBD1 (6 bases). CDR3 length equals 15 residues. The V and J ends lost 10 bases and 0 bases respectively, with 17 bases between them. The CDR3 DNA reads as TGTGCCACAGGGGAAGCCACAATTAGCACAGATACGCAGTATTTT. It translates to CATGEATISTDTQYF.

The chain couples TRBV7-3 to TRBJ2-7; a possible D gene is TRBD2 (6 bases). The CDR3 is 13 amino acids. V lost 3 bases and J lost 7, with 13 bases in between. The germline V gene encodes CDR1 SGHTA and CDR2 FQGTGA. CDR3 amino acids: CASSFTRGREQYF. CDR3 nucleotides: TGTGCCAGCAGCTTCACCCGTGGGAGGGAGCAGTACTTC.

The rearrangement joins TRBV7-9 to TRBJ2-3; D unclear. This CDR3 is 16 amino acids long. The germline V gene encodes CDR1 SEHNR and CDR2 FQNEAQ (reference sequence). The V end was cut by 1 base, the J end by 6 bases, with 17 bases between. The CDR3 here is CASSLGPRERYDTQYF. Here the CDR3 DNA reads TGTGCCAGCAGCTTAGGACCGAGAGAGAGATACGATACGCAGTATTTT. Based on the CDR3 plus reference TRBV7-9 and TRBJ2-3, the full variable domain is DTGVSQNPRHKITKRGQNVTFRCDPISEHNRLYWYRQTLGQGPEFLTYFQNEAQLEKSRLLSDRFSAERPKGSFSTLEIQRTEQGDSAMYLCASSLGPRERYDTQYFGPGTRLTVL.

This rearrangement joins TRBV7-8 to TRBJ1-3, with D perhaps matching TRBD1 (5 bases). Germline values: CDR1 SGHVS, CDR2 FQNEAQ. The V end was cut by 5 bases, the J end by 1 base, with 18 bases between. There are 17 residues in the CDR3. In DNA form, the CDR3 reads TGTGCCAGCAGCCCACAGCCTCAGGGATTATCTGGAAACACCATATATTTT. It yields the protein CASSPQPQGLSGNTIYF.

This clonotype was counted many times. The V and J genes are TRBV7-3 and TRBJ2-2; D gene unclear. The CDR3 has 12 amino acids. V shed 2 bases and J shed 7 bases, with 5 bases lying between them. Germline loops: CDR1 SGHTA, CDR2 FQGTGA. The CDR3 nucleotides read TGTGCCAGCAGCTTATTGGGCGGGGAGCTGTTTTTT. Protein sequence: CASSLLGGELFF.

This clonotype was detected ten times or more. The gene calls are TRBV5-1 and TRBJ2-1; D gene ambiguous. The CDR3 spans 15 residues. Trimming cost V 0 bases and J 10 bases, with 17 bases left between them. Germline CDR1 and CDR2: SGHRS and YFSETQ. CDR3 protein: CASSLEGKEIREQFF. The CDR3 coding sequence is TGCGCCAGCAGCTTGGAGGGCAAGGAGATCAGAGAGCAGTTCTTC.

V usage is TRBV7-9 and J usage is TRBJ2-1; 8 nucleotides match TRBD2. With V trimmed by 7 bases and J by 7 bases, 12 bases remained unmatched. The CDR3 runs to 15 residues. Germline-derived CDR1 and CDR2 are SEHNR and FQNEAQ (reference sequence). In DNA form, the CDR3 reads TGTGCCAGCACCCCTTTAGCTAGCGGGCAAAATGAGCAGTTCTTC. It codes for CASTPLASGQNEQFF.

For this clonotype: An end of the junction differs from the germline gene, which may be a read error. The V call is TRBV7-9, the J call TRBJ1-2; TRBD1 agrees at 8 bases. The CDR3 consists of 13 residues. Germline V lookup: CDR1 SEHNR, CDR2 FQNEAQ (reference sequence). CDR3: CASSLSGQGRPPF. As DNA, the CDR3 is TGTGCCAGCAGCTTGTCCGGACAGGGCCGTCCCCCCTTC.

This clonotype turned up a few times. CDR3 protein: CSARDSVGGTDTQYF. The CDR3 DNA reads TGCAGTGCTAGAGATTCCGTGGGAGGAACAGATACGCAGTATTTT. This rearrangement joins TRBV20-1 to TRBJ2-3; the D gene is possibly TRBD2 (6 bases). Trimming cost V 0 bases and J 3 bases, with 13 bases left between them. Germline V gives CDR1 DFQATT, CDR2 SNEGSKA (reference sequence). The CDR3 totals 15 residues.

This clonotype was counted between two and nine times. The rearrangement joins TRBV4-1 to TRBJ2-7, with unresolved D. Germline CDR1 and CDR2: MGHRA and YSYEKL. The V and J ends lost 0 bases and 3 bases respectively, with 6 bases between them. This CDR3 is 13 amino acids long. The CDR3 sequence: CASSQDRNYEQYF. The CDR3 bases are TGCGCCAGCAGCCAAGACCGGAACTACGAGCAGTACTTC.